What follows describes a single T cell receptor (beta chain). Its antigen is still unknown. These data belong to a study of shared clonotypes between healthy human individuals. Measured with immunoSEQ multiplex PCR; TCRdb has only the in-frame clones, and not every one. The table records under 1,900,000 clones, just under 99% of them present only once. CDR3 length: 17 residues. Germline lookup yields CDR1 MNHNS and CDR2 SASEGT. The V gene end was trimmed by 2 bases and the J gene end by 1 base; junction bases not matched to a gene: 10. Notes on the study in general: The study sampled only blood, and tissue repertoires likely differ.

The receptor's source is a man under 40 in good health. Sequencing was performed on naive CD4+ T cells sorted from blood. The subset denotes: CD45RA+ positively selected. This chain joins TRBV6-1 and TRBJ2-7; 8 nucleotides align to TRBD1. CDR3 nucleotide sequence: TGTGCCAGCAGTGAACGGGACAGGTCCCTCCAATCCTACGAGCAGTACTTC. It yields the protein CASSERDRSLQSYEQYF.